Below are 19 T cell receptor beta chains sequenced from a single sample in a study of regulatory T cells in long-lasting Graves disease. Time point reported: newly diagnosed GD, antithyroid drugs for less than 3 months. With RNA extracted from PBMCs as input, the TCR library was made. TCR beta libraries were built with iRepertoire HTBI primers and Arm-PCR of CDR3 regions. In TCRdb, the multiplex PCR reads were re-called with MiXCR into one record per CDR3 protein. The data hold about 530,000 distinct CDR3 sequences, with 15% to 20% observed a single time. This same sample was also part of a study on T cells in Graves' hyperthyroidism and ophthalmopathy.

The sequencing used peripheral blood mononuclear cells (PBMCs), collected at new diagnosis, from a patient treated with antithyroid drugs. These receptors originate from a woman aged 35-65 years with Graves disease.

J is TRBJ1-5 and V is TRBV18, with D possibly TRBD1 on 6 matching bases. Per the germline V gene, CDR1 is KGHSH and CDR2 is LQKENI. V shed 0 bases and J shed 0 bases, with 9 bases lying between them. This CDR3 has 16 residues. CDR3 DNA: TGTGCCAGCTCACCACCCGGGACATCTAGCAATCAGCCCCAGCATTTT. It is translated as CASSPPGTSSNQPQHF.

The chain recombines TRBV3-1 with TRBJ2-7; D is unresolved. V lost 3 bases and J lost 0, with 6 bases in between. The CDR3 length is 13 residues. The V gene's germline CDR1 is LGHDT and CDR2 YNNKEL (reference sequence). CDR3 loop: CASSHENSYEQYF. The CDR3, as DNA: TGTGCCAGCAGCCACGAGAACTCCTACGAGCAGTACTTC.

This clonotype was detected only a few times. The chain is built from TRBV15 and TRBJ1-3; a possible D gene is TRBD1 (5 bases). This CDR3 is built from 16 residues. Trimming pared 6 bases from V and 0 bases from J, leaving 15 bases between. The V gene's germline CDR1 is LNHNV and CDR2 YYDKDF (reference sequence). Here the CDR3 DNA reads TGTGCCACCAGTTTGGGACCGCCGAGCTCTGGAAACACCATATATTTT. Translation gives CATSLGPPSSGNTIYF.

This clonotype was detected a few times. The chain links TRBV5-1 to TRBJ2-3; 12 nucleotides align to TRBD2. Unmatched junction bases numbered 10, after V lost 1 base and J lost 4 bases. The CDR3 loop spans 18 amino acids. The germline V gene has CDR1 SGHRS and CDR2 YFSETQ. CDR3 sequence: CASSLLASGGAVSDTQYF. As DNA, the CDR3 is TGCGCCAGCAGCTTGCTGGCTAGCGGGGGGGCCGTGTCAGATACGCAGTATTTT.

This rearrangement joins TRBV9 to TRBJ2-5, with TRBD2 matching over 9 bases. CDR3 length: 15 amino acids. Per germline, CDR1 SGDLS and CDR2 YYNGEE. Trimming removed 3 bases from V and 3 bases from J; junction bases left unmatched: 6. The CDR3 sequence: CASSALGLAKETQYF. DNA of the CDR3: TGTGCCAGCAGCGCCCTGGGACTAGCCAAAGAGACCCAGTACTTC.

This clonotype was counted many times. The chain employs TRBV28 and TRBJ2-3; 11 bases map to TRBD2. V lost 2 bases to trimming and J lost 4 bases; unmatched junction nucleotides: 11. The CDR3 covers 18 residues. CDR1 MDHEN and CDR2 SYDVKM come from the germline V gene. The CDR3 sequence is CASSLGGGSGGGADTQYF. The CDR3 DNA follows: TGTGCCAGCAGTTTAGGGGGAGGTAGCGGGGGGGGGGCAGATACGCAGTATTTT.

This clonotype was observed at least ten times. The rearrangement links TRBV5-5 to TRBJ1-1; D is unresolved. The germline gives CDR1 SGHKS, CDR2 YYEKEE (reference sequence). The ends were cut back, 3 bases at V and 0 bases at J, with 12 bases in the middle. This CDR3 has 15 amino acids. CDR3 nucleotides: TGTGCCAGCAGCTGGGAAGCGCAGGTGAACACTGAAGCTTTCTTT. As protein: CASSWEAQVNTEAFF.

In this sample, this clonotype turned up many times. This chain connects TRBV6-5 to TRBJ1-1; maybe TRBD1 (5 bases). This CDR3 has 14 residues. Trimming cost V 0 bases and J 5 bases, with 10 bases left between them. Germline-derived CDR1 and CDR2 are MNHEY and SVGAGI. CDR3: CASSYSGGATEAFF. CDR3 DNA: TGTGCCAGCAGTTACTCGGGAGGGGCTACTGAAGCTTTCTTT.

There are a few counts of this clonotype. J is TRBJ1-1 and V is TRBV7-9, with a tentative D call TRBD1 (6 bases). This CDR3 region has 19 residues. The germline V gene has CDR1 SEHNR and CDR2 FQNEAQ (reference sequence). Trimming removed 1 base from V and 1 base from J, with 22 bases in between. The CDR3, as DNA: TGTGCCAGCAGCTTAGTAGCCCTCCTCCCTCAGGGGAAGAACACTGAAGCTTTCTTT. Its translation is CASSLVALLPQGKNTEAFF. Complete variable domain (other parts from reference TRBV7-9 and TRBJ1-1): DTGVSQNPRHKITKRGQNVTFRCDPISEHNRLYWYRQTLGQGPEFLTYFQNEAQLEKSRLLSDRFSAERPKGSFSTLEIQRTEQGDSAMYLCASSLVALLPQGKNTEAFFGQGTRLTVV.

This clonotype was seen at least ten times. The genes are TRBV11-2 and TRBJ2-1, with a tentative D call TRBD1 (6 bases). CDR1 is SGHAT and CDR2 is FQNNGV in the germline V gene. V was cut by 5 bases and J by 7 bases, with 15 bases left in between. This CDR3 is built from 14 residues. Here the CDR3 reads CASSPNRDRNEQFF. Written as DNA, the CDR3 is TGTGCCAGCAGCCCTAACAGGGATCGGAATGAGCAGTTCTTC.

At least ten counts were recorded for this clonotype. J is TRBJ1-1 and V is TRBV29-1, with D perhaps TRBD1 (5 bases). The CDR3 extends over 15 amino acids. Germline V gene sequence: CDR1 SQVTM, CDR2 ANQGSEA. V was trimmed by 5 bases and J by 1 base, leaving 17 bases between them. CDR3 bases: TGCAGCGTTTCCCAGGGTTATGGCGGGAACACTGAAGCTTTCTTT. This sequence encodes CSVSQGYGGNTEAFF.

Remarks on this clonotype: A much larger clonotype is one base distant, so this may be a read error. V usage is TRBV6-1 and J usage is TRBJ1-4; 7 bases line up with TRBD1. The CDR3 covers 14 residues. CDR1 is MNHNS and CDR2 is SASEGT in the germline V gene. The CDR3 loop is CASRFGTDNEKLLF. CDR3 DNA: TGTGCCAGCAGATTCGGGACAGATAATGAAAAACTGCTTTTT.

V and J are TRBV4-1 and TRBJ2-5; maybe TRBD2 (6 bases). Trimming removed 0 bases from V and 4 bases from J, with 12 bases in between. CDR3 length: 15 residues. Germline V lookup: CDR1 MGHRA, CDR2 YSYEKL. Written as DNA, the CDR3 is TGCGCCAGCAGCCAAGATCCCGGGGGAAGAGAGACCCAGTACTTC. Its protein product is CASSQDPGGRETQYF.

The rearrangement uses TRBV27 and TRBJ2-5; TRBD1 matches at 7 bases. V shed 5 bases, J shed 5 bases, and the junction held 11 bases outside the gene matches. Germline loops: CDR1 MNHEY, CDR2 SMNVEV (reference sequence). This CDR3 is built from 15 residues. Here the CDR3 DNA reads TGTGCCAGCAGTCCACCAGGGGGTGCTTGGGAGACCCAGTACTTC. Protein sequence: CASSPPGGAWETQYF.

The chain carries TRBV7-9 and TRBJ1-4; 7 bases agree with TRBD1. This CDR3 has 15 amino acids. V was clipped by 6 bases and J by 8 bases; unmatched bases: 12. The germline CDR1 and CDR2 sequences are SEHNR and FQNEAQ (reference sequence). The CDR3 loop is CASRPREGAREKLFF. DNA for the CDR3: TGTGCCAGCAGGCCCCGGGAGGGGGCGAGGGAAAAACTGTTTTTT.

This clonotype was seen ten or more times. CDR3 sequence: CASRARQGAGNEQFF. The DNA of the CDR3 is TGTGCCAGCAGGGCAAGACAGGGGGCCGGGAATGAGCAGTTCTTC. This chain links TRBV2 with TRBJ2-1, with 10 bases fitting TRBD1. Germline CDR1 reads SNHLY; CDR2 reads FYNNEI. Losses at the gene ends were 6 bases for V and 7 bases for J; bases not matched to a gene: 9. The CDR3 is 15 residues long. Variable domain in full (rest from reference TRBV2 and TRBJ2-1): EPEVTQTPSHQVTQMGQEVILRCVPISNHLYFYWYRQILGQKVEFLVSFYNNEISEKSEIFDDQFSVERPDGSNFTLKIRSTKLEDSAMYFCASRARQGAGNEQFFGPGTRLTVL.

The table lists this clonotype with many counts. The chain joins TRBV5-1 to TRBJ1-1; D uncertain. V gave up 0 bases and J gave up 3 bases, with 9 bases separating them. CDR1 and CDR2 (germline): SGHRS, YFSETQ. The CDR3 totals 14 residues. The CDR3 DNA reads TGCGCCAGCAGCTTGGACATATCCGACACTGAAGCTTTCTTT. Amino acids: CASSLDISDTEAFF.

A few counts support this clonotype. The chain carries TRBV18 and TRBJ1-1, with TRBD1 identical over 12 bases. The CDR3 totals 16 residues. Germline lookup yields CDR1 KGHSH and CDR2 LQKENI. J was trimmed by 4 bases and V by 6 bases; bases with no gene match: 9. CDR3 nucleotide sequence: TGTGCCAGCTCCCCCGGGACAGGGGGCGCCGGCACTGAAGCTTTCTTT. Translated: CASSPGTGGAGTEAFF.

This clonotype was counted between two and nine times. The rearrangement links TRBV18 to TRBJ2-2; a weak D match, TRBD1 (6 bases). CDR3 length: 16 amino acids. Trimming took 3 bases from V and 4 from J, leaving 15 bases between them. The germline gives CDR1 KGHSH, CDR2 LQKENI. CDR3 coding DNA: TGTGCCAGCTCACCTAGCAACACAGGGCGCACCGGGGAGCTGTTTTTT. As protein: CASSPSNTGRTGELFF.